Sequencing of this T cell receptor (beta chain) was carried out in a study of technical replicates of blood from a handful of donors. Germline V gene data show CDR1 as SGHDT and CDR2 as YYEEEE. The CDR3 has 14 residues. Trimming at V came to 0 bases and at J to 3 bases, leaving 2 bases not matched to a gene. Produced via immunoSEQ multiplex PCR; TCRdb's table is partial and in-frame only. The sample has 70,000 or so clones; 90% to 95% are singletons. The clonotype originates from a human donor in good health. Some clones in this sample may be carry-over from other donors' samples. Sequencing was done on a sample of T cells isolated from PBMCs. The chain links TRBV5-6 to TRBJ2-5, with TRBD2 identical over 7 bases. Written as DNA, the CDR3 is TGTGCCAGCAGCTTGGCTCTAGCGGAAGAGACCCAGTACTTC. As protein: CASSLALAEETQYF. Looking up the rest from reference TRBV5-6 and TRBJ2-5 gives the full variable domain: DAGVTQSPTHLIKTRGQQVTLRCSPKSGHDTVSWYQQALGQGPQFIFQYYEEEERQRGNFPDRFSGHQFPNYSSELNVNALLLGDSALYLCASSLALAEETQYFGPGTRLLVL.